This TCR beta chain was retrieved from a study of blood T cells in healthy people across ages. Findings and caveats of the study: Observed TCR beta diversity showed a strong correlation with the percentage of naive T cells as measured by flow cytometry. Both naive CD4+ cell counts and diversity were greater in long-lived donors than in aged donors. The fall in TCR beta diversity per million T cells was roughly linear with age.

It was with a sample-barcoded 5' primer and a J-beta primer mix that a second PCR of about 7 to 12 cycles was run. Each of the cDNA molecules was tagged by a template-switch adaptor with 12 random nucleotides. Each CDR3 protein is one row after TCRdb ran MiXCR on the 5' RACE reads. The table lists about 1 million distinct CDR3 sequences, 40% to 45% of them singletons. Germline assignment: CDR1 SGHRS and CDR2 YFSETQ. V shed 0 bases and J 3 bases; nucleotides not matched to a gene: 7. The CDR3 runs 18 residues. Remarks on this clonotype: Its target is unknown.

This receptor was obtained from a woman aged 55-69 years in good health. The V gene is TRBV5-1, the J gene TRBJ2-7, with 15 bases matching TRBD2. The sequencing sample was made of blood. CDR3 DNA: TGCGCCAGCAGCTTGGGGACTAGCGGGAGGGCCCTTAGCTACGAGCAGTACTTC. Residues: CASSLGTSGRALSYEQYF.